This TCR beta chain was recorded in a study of shared clonotypes between healthy human individuals. Details on this clone: Its antigen is still unknown.

The study, taken as a whole, reports: Roughly 5% of naive CD4 clonotypes were common to several donors.

The length of the CDR3 is 15 residues. Germline V gives CDR1 MDHEN, CDR2 SYDVKM. Trimming took off 2 bases at V and 1 base at J, with 11 bases between the two ends. TCRdb's copy holds only in-frame clones and misses some; the assay was immunoSEQ multiplex PCR. The sample shows roughly 2,500,000 clones, more than 85% of them seen only once. Sequencing was done on a sample of naive CD4+ T cells from PBMCs. Stated subset: CD45RA+ positively selected. The TCR sequence derives from a man younger than 35 in good health. Some clones in this sample may be carry-over from other donors' samples. V gene TRBV28 combines with J gene TRBJ1-1, with D maybe TRBD1 (6 bases). In DNA form, the CDR3 reads TGTGCCAGCAGTTTAATGGGGGGCGCGAACACTGAAGCTTTCTTT. Amino acids: CASSLMGGANTEAFF.